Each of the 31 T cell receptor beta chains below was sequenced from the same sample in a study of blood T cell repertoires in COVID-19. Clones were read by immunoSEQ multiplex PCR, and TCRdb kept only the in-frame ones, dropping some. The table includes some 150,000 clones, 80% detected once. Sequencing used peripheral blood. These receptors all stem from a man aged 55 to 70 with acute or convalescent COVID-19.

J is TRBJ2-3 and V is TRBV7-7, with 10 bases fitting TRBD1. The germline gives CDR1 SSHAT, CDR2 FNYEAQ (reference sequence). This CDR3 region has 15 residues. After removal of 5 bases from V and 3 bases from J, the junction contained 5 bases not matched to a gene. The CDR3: CASSPTGGRTDTQYF. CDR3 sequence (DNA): TGTGCCAGCAGCCCGACAGGGGGCCGTACAGATACGCAGTATTTT.

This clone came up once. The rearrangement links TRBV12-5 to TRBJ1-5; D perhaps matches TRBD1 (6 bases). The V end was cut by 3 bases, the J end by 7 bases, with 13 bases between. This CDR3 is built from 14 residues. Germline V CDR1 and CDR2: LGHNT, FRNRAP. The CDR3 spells CASGLGGAGQPQHF. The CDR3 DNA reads TGTGCTAGTGGTTTAGGGGGGGCCGGGCAGCCCCAGCATTTT. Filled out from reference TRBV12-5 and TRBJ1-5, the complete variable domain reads DARVTQTPRHKVTEMGQEVTMRCQPILGHNTVFWYRQTMMQGLELLAYFRNRAPLDDSGMPKDRFSAEMPDATLATLKIQPSEPRDSAVYFCASGLGGAGQPQHFGDGTRLSIL.

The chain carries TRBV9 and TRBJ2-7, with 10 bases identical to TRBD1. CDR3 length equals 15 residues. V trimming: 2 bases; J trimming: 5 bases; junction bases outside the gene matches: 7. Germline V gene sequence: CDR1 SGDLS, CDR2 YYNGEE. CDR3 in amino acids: CASSVLGQGQHEQYF. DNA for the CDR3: TGTGCCAGCAGCGTCCTGGGACAGGGGCAACACGAGCAGTACTTC.

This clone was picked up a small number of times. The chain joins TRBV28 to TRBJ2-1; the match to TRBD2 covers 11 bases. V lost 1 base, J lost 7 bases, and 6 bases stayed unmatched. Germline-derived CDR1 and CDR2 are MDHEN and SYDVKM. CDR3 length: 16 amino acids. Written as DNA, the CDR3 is TGTGCCAGCAGTTTATTAGTAGCGGGAGGGAGGAATGAGCAGTTCTTC. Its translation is CASSLLVAGGRNEQFF.

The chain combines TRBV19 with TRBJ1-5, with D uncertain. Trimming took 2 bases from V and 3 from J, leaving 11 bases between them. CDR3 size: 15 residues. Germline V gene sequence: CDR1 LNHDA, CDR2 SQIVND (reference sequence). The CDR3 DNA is TGTGCCAGTAGTATACAGGAGGGAAACAATCAGCCCCAGCATTTT. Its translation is CASSIQEGNNQPQHF.

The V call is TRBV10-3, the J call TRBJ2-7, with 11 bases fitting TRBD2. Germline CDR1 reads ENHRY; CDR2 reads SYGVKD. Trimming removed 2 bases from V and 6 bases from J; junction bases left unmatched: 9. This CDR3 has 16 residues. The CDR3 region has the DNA TGTGCCATCAGTGAGAAGGGCACTAGCGGGAGCACCGAGCAGTACTTC. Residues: CAISEKGTSGSTEQYF.

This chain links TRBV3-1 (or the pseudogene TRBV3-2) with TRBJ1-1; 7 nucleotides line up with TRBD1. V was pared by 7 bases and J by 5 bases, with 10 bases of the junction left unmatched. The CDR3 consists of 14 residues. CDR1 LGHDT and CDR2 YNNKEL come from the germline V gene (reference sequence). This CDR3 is CASNGQDAQTEAFF. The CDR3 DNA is TGTGCCAGCAACGGACAGGACGCCCAAACTGAAGCTTTCTTT.

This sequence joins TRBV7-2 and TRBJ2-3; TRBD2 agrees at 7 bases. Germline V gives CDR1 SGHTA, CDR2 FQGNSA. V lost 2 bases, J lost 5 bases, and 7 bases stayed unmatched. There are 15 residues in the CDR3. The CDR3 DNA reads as TGTGCCAGCAGCTTAACGGCCCCGGGGGGAGATACGCAGTATTTT. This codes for CASSLTAPGGDTQYF.

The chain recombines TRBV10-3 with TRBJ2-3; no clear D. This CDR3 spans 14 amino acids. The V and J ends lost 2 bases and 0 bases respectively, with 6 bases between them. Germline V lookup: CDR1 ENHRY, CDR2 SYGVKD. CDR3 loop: CAISETASTDTQYF. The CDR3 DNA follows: TGTGCCATCAGTGAGACAGCCAGCACAGATACGCAGTATTTT.

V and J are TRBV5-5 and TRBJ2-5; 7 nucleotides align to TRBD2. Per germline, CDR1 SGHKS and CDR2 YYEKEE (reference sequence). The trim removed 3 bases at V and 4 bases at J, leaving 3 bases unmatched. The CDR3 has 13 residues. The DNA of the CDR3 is TGTGCCAGCAGCTGGGAGGGGCGAGAGACCCAGTACTTC. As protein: CASSWEGRETQYF.

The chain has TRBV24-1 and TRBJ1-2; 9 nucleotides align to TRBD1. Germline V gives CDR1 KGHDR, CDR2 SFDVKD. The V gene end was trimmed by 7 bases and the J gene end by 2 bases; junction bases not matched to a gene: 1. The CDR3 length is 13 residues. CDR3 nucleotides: TGTGCCACCAGCGGACAGGGGAACTATGGCTACACCTTC. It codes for CATSGQGNYGYTF.

DNA for the CDR3: TGTGCCAGCAGTTTCGGACACTCCTACGAGCAGTACTTC. Protein: CASSFGHSYEQYF. This sequence joins TRBV12-3 or TRBV12-4 and TRBJ2-7, with TRBD1 as a possible D gene (5 bases). Trimming stripped 3 bases from V and 0 bases from J, with 6 bases between. The CDR3 loop spans 13 amino acids.

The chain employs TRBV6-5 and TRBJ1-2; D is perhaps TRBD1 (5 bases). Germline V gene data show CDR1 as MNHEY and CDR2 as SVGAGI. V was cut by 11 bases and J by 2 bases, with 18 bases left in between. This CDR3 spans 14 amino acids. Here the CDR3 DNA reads TGTGCCGGGTGGGGGGGAGGTGGAAACTATGGCTACACCTTC. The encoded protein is CAGWGGGGNYGYTF.

Here the CDR3 reads CASKWGGRPQGTGELFF. CDR3 DNA sequence: TGTGCCAGCAAATGGGGGGGGCGTCCCCAGGGCACCGGGGAGCTGTTTTTT. The genes are TRBV5-5 and TRBJ2-2; possibly TRBD2 for D (7 bases). The CDR3 length is 17 residues. CDR1 is SGHKS and CDR2 is YYEKEE in the germline V gene (reference sequence). Trimming stripped 6 bases from V and 4 bases from J, with 22 bases between.

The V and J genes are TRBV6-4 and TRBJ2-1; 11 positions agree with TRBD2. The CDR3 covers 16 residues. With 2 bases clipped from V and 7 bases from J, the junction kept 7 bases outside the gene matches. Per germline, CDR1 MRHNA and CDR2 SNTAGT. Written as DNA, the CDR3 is TGTGCCAGCAGTGACCACAATAGCGGGAGGGGTAATGAGCAGTTCTTC. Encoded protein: CASSDHNSGRGNEQFF.

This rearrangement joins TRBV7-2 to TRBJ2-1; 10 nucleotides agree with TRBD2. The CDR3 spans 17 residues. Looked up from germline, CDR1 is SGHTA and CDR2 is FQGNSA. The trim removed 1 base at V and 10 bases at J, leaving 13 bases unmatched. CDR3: CASSLDASGGGYREQFF. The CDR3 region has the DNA TGTGCCAGCAGCTTAGACGCTAGCGGGGGCGGCTACAGAGAGCAGTTCTTC. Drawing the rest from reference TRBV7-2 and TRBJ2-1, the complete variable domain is GAGVSQSPSNKVTEKGKDVELRCDPISGHTALYWYRQSLGQGLEFLIYFQGNSAPDKSGLPSDRFSAERTGGSVSTLTIQRTQQEDSAVYLCASSLDASGGGYREQFFGPGTRLTVL.

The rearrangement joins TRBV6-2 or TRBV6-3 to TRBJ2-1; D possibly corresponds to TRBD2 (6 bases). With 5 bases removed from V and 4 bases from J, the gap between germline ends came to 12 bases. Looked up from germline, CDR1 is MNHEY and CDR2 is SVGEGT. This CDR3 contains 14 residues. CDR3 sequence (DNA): TGTGCCAGCAGTCTTGGGACTGAATACAATGAGCAGTTCTTC. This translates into CASSLGTEYNEQFF.

CDR3 in amino acids: CASRPGLAGEQYF. The DNA of the CDR3 is TGTGCCAGCAGACCCGGACTAGCGGGCGAGCAGTACTTC. This chain links TRBV5-4 with TRBJ2-7; 11 nucleotides line up with TRBD2. Germline V lookup: CDR1 SGHNT, CDR2 YYREEE (reference sequence). The length of the CDR3 is 13 residues. Trimming removed 5 bases from V and 6 bases from J; junction bases left unmatched: 4.

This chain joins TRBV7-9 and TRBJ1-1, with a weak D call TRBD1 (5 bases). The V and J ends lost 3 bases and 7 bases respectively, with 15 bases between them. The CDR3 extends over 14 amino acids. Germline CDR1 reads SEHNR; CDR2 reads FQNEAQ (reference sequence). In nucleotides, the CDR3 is TGTGCCAGCAGCTTCGAGGGGAGGAATAATGAAGCTTTCTTT. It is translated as CASSFEGRNNEAFF.

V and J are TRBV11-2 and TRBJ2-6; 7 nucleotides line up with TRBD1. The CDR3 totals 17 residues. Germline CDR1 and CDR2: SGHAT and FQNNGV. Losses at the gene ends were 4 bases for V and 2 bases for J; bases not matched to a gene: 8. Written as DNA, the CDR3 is TGTGCCAGCAGCTCCCTCCGGGACAGTACTGGGGCCAACGTCCTGACTTTC. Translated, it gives CASSSLRDSTGANVLTF. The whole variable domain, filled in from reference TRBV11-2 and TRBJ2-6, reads EAGVAQSPRYKIIEKRQSVAFWCNPISGHATLYWYQQILGQGPKLLIQFQNNGVVDDSQLPKDRFSAERLKGVDSTLKIQPAKLEDSAVYLCASSSLRDSTGANVLTFGAGSRLTVL.

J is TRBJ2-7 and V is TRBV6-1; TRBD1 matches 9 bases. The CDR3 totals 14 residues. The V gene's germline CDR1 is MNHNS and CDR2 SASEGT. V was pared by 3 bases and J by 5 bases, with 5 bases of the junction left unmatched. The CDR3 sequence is CASSDGTGSHEQYF. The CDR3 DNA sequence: TGTGCCAGCAGTGACGGGACAGGGAGCCACGAGCAGTACTTC.

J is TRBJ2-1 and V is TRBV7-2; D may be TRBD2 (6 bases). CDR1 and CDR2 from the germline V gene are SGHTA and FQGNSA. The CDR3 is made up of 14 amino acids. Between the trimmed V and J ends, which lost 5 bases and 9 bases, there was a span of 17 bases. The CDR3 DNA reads TGTGCCAGCAGCCCCGGCGGGGAGGTGGGTGAGCAGTTCTTC. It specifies CASSPGGEVGEQFF.

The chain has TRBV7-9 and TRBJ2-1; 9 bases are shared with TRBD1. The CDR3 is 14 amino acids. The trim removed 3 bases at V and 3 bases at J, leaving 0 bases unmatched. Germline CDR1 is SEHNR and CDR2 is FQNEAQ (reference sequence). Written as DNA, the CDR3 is TGTGCCAGCAGCTTGGACAGGGGCTACAATGAGCAGTTCTTC. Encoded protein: CASSLDRGYNEQFF.

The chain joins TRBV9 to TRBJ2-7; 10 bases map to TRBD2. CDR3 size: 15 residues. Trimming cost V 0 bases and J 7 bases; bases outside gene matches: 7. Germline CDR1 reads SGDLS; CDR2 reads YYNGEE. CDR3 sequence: CASSVGAGGVWEQYF. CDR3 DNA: TGTGCCAGCAGCGTAGGAGCGGGAGGGGTTTGGGAGCAGTACTTC.

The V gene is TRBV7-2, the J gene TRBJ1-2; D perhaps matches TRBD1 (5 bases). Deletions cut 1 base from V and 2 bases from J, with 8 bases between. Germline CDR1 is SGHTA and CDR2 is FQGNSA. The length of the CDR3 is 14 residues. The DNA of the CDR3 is TGTGCCAGCAGCTTAGGTGGGGGGAACTATGGCTACACCTTC. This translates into CASSLGGGNYGYTF. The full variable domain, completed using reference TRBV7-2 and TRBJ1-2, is GAGVSQSPSNKVTEKGKDVELRCDPISGHTALYWYRQSLGQGLEFLIYFQGNSAPDKSGLPSDRFSAERTGGSVSTLTIQRTQQEDSAVYLCASSLGGGNYGYTFGSGTRLTVV.

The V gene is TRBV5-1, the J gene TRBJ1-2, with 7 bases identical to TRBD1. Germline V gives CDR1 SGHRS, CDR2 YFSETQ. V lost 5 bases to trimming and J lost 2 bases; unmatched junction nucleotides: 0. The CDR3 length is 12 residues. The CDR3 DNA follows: TGCGCCAGCAGACAGGGGAACTATGGCTACACCTTC. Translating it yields CASRQGNYGYTF.

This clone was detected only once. Here the CDR3 reads CASSHDDRGGTEAFF. CDR3 in DNA: TGTGCCAGCAGCCATGACGACAGGGGAGGGACTGAAGCTTTCTTT. The V call is TRBV4-2, the J call TRBJ1-1, with 8 bases lining up with TRBD1. Germline V gene lookup returns CDR1 LGHNA and CDR2 YNFKEQ. The ends lost 3 bases at V and 5 bases at J; junction bases unmatched: 8. CDR3 size: 15 residues.

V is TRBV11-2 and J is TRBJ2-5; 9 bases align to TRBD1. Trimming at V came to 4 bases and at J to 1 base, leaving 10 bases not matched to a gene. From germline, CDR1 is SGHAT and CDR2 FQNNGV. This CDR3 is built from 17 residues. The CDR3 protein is CASSSRPSGQGQETQYF. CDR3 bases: TGTGCCAGCAGCTCAAGGCCCTCGGGACAGGGCCAAGAGACCCAGTACTTC.

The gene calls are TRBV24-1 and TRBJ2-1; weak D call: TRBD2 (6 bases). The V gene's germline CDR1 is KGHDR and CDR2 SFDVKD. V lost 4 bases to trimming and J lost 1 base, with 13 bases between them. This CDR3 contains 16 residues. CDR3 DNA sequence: TGTGCCACCAGTGAGGCCGGGGGTATATCCTACAATGAGCAGTTCTTC. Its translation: CATSEAGGISYNEQFF.

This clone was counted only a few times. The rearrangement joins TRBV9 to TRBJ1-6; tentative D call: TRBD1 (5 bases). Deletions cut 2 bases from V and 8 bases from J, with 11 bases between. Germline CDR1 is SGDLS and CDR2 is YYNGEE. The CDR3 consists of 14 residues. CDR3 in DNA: TGTGCCAGCAGCGTGGGGACTTTTTATTCACCCCTCCACTTT. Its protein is CASSVGTFYSPLHF.

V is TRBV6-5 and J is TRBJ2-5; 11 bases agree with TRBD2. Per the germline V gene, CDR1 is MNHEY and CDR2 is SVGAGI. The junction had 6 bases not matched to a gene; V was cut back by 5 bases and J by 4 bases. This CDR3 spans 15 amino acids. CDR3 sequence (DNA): TGTGCCAGCAGTACTACTAGCGGGGGTCGAGAGACCCAGTACTTC. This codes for CASSTTSGGRETQYF.